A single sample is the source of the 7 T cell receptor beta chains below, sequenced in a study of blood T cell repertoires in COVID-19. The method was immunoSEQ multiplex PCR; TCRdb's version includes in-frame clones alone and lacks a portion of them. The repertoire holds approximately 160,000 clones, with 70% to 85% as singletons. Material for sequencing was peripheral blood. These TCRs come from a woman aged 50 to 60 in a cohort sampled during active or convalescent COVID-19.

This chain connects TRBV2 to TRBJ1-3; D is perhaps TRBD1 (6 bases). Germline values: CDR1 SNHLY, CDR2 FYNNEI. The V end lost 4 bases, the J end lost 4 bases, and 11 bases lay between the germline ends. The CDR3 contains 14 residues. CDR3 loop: CASSVTGLGNTIYF. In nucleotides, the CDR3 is TGTGCCAGCAGTGTAACAGGGTTAGGAAACACCATATATTTT.

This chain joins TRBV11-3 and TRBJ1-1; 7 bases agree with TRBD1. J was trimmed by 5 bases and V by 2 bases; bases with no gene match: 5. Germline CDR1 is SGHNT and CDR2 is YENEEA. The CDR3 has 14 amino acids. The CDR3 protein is CASSLRQGETEAFF. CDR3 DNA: TGTGCCAGCAGCTTAAGGCAGGGGGAGACTGAAGCTTTCTTT.

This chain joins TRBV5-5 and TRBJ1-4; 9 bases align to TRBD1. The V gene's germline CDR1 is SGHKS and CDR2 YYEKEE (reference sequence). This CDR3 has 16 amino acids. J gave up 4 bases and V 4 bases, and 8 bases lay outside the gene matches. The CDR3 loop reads CASSPGQGRGNEKLFF. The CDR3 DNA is TGTGCCAGCAGCCCCGGACAGGGGCGCGGTAATGAAAAACTGTTTTTT.

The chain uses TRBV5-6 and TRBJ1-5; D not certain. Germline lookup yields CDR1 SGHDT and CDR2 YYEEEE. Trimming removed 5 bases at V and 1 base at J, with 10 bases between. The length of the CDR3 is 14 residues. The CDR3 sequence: CASSYWESNQPQHF. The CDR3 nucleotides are TGTGCCAGCAGTTATTGGGAGAGCAATCAGCCCCAGCATTTT. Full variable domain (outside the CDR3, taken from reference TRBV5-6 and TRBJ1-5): DAGVTQSPTHLIKTRGQQVTLRCSPKSGHDTVSWYQQALGQGPQFIFQYYEEEERQRGNFPDRFSGHQFPNYSSELNVNALLLGDSALYLCASSYWESNQPQHFGDGTRLSIL.

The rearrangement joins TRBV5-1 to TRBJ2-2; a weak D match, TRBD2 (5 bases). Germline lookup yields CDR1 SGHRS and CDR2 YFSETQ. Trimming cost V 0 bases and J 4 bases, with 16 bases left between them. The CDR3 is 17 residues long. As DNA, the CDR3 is TGCGCCAGCAGCTTGGCCTATTCGGGGATGAGCACCGGGGAGCTGTTTTTT. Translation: CASSLAYSGMSTGELFF.

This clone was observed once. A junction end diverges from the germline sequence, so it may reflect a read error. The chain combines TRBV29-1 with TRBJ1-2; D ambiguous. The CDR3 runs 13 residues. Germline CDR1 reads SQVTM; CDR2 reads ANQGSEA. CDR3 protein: CSVVEGSKYGYTF. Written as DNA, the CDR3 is TGCAGCGTTGTTGAGGGTTCTAAATATGGCTACACCTTC.

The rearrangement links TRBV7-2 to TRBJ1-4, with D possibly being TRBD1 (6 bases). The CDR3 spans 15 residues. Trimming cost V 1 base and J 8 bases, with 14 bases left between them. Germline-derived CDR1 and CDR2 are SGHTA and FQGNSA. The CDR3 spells CASSLGRGAGEKLFF. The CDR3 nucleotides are TGTGCCAGCAGCTTAGGTCGGGGGGCAGGAGAAAAACTGTTTTTT.